This TCR beta chain was sequenced for a study of shared clonotypes between healthy human individuals. Sequencing used immunoSEQ multiplex PCR; TCRdb keeps in-frame clones, though not all of them. The table lists fewer than 1.6 million clones, roughly 98.5% of them singletons. Trimming removed 5 bases from V and 5 bases from J, with 15 bases in between. CDR1 SGHVS and CDR2 FQNEAQ come from the germline V gene. This CDR3 is 14 amino acids long. The source is a man aged 30 to 45 in good health. V usage is TRBV7-8 and J usage is TRBJ1-1, with D unclear. The sequenced sample was naive CD4+ T cells sorted from blood. This sample's subset: CD45RA+ positively selected. The CDR3 DNA follows: TGTGCCAGCAGCCCGAGGGTGTCGGAAACTGAAGCTTTCTTT. Its translation is CASSPRVSETEAFF.